This T cell receptor beta chain was observed in a study of monozygotic twins with inflammatory bowel disease. CDR1 is SGHVS and CDR2 is FQNEAQ in the germline V gene. The CDR3 sequence is 13 residues long. Regarding the study as a whole: Perhaps reflecting limited power, concordant and discordant twins did not differ in repertoire similarity. For IBD, no single strong associated signal or clonotype was supported.

Added by template switching were UMIs that each held a 6-nucleotide sample barcode. TCRdb re-called the 5' RACE reads and shows each CDR3 protein once, DNA omitted. Recorded for this sample: over 120,000 distinct CDR3 sequences. About this clonotype: Its antigen is still unknown.

This TCR derives from a human donor with ulcerative colitis or Crohn's disease, or a healthy co-twin of an affected twin (not recorded which). This chain links TRBV7-8 with TRBJ2-3; TCRdb returns TRBD1, unconfirmable since there is no DNA. The specimen sequenced was blood. The CDR3 loop reads CASSPRLGHTQYF.